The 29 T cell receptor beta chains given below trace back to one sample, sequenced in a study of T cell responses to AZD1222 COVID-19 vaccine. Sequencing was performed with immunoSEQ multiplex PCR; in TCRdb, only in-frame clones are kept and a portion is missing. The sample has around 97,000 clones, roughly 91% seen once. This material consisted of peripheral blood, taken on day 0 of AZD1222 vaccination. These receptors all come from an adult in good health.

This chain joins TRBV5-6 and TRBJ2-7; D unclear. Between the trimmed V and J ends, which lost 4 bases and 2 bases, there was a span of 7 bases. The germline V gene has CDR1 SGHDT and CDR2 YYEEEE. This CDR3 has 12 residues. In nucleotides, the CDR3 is TGTGCCAGCAGCGTCCACCCCTACGAGCAGTACTTC. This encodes CASSVHPYEQYF.

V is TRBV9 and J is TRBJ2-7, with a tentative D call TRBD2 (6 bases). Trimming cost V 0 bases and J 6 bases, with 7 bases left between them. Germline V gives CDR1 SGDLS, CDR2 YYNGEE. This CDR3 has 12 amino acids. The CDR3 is CASSVVGGEQYF. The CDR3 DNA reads TGTGCCAGCAGCGTAGTGGGAGGCGAGCAGTACTTC.

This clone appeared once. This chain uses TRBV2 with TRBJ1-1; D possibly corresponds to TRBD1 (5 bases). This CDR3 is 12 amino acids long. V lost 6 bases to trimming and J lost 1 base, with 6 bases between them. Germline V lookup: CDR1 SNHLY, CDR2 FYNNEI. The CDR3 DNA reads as TGTGCCAGCAGGGACACGAACACTGAAGCTTTCTTT. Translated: CASRDTNTEAFF. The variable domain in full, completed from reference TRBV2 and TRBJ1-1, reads EPEVTQTPSHQVTQMGQEVILRCVPISNHLYFYWYRQILGQKVEFLVSFYNNEISEKSEIFDDQFSVERPDGSNFTLKIRSTKLEDSAMYFCASRDTNTEAFFGQGTRLTVV.

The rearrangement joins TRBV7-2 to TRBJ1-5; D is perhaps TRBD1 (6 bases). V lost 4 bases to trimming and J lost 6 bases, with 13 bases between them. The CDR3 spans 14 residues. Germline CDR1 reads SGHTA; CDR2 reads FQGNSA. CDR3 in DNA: TGTGCCAGCAGCTCACGATGGGGGCCTCAGCCCCAGCATTTT. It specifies CASSSRWGPQPQHF.

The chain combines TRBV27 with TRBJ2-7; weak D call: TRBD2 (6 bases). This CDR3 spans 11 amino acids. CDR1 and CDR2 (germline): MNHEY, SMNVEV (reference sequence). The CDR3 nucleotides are TGTGGGAGGGAGGACGAGTACGAGCAGTACTTC. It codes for CGREDEYEQYF.

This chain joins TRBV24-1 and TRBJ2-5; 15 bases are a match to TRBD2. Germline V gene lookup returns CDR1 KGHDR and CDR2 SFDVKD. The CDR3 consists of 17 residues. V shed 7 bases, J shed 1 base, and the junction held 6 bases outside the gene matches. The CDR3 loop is CATSTLGLAGGQETQYF. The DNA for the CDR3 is TGTGCCACCAGCACACTGGGACTAGCGGGAGGCCAAGAGACCCAGTACTTC.

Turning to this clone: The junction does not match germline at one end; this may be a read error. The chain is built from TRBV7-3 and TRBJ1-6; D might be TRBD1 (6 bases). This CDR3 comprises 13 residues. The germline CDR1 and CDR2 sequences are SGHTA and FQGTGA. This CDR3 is CASSLTGNSPLHF. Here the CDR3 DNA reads TGTGCCAGCAGCCTAACAGGGAACTCACCCCTCCACTTT.

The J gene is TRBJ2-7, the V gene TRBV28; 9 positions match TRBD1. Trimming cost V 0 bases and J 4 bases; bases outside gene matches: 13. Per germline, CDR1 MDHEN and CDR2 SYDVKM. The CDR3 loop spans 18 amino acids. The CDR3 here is CASSLWGRVGTGIYEQYF. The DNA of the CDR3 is TGTGCCAGCAGTTTATGGGGGAGAGTCGGGACAGGGATTTACGAGCAGTACTTC. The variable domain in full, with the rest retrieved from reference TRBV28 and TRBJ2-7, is DVKVTQSSRYLVKRTGEKVFLECVQDMDHENMFWYRQDPGLGLRLIYFSYDVKMKEKGDIPEGYSVSREKKERFSLILESASTNQTSMYLCASSLWGRVGTGIYEQYFGPGTRLTVT.

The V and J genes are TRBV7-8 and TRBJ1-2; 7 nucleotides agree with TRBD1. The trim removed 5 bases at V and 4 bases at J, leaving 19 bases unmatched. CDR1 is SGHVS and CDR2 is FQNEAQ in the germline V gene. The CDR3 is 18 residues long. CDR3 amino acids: CASSLTEPRQGKRYGYTF. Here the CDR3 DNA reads TGTGCCAGCAGCCTGACGGAGCCTAGACAGGGAAAACGCTATGGCTACACCTTC.

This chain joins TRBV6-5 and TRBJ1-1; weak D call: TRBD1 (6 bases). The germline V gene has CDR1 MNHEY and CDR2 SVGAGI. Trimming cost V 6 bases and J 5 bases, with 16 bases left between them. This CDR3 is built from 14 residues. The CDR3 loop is CASSSPGGRTEAFF. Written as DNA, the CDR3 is TGTGCCAGCAGCTCCCCGGGGGGGCGGACTGAAGCTTTCTTT.

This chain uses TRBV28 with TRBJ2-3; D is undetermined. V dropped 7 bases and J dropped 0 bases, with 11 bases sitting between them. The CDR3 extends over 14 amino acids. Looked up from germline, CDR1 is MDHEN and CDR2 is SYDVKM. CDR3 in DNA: TGTGCCAGCAAGGAGAGACCCAGCACAGATACGCAGTATTTT. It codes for CASKERPSTDTQYF.

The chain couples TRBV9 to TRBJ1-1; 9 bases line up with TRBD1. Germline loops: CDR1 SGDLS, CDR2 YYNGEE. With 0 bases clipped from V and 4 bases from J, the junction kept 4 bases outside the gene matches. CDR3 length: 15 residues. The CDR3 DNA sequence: TGTGCCAGCAGCGTAGGCGGGACAGGGACCACTGAAGCTTTCTTT. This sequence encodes CASSVGGTGTTEAFF.

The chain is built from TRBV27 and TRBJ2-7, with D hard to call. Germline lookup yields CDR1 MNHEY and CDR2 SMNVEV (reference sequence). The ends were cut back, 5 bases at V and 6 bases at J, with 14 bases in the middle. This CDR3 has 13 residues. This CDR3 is CASSLFPDLEQYF. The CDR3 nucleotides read TGTGCCAGCAGTCTCTTCCCGGATCTCGAGCAGTACTTC.

The CDR3 sequence: CASSAGGDYGYTF. In DNA, the CDR3 is TGTGCCAGCAGCGCAGGAGGAGACTATGGCTACACCTTC. This chain links TRBV9 with TRBJ1-2; D is undetermined. The ends were cut back, 3 bases at V and 3 bases at J, with 9 bases in the middle. This CDR3 spans 13 amino acids. The germline CDR1 and CDR2 sequences are SGDLS and YYNGEE.

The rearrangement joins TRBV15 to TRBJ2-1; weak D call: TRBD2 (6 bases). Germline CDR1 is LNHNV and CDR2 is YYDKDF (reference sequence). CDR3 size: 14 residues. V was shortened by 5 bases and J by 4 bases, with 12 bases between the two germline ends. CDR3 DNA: TGTGCCACCAGCCGAGGGGACTCGTACAATGAGCAGTTCTTC. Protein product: CATSRGDSYNEQFF.

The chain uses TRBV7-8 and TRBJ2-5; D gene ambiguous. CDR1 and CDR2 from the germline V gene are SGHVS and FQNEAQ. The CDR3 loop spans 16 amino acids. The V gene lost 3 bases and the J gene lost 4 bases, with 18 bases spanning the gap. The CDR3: CASSFRQSRMGETQYF. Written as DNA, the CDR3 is TGTGCCAGCAGCTTTAGGCAGTCACGAATGGGAGAGACCCAGTACTTC.

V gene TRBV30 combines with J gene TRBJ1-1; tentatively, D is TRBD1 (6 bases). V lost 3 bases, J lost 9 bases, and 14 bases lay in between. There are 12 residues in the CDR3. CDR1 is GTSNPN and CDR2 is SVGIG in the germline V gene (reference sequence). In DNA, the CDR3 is TGTGCCTGGAGCCGGGACACAGATAAAGCTTTCTTT. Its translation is CAWSRDTDKAFF.

This CDR3 is CASSPSRSWDEQYF. In DNA, the CDR3 is TGTGCCAGCAGCCCCTCCCGGTCTTGGGACGAGCAGTACTTC. The chain couples TRBV7-9 to TRBJ2-7; D is undetermined. This CDR3 region has 14 residues. The V gene lost 5 bases and the J gene lost 5 bases, with 16 bases spanning the gap. The germline gives CDR1 SEHNR, CDR2 FQNEAQ (reference sequence).

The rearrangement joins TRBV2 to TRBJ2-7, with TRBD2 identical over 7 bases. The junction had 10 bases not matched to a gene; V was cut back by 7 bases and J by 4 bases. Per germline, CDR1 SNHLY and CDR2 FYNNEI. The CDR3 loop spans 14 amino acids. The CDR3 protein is CASKGGSVVYEQYF. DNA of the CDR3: TGTGCCAGCAAGGGCGGGAGCGTCGTGTACGAGCAGTACTTC.

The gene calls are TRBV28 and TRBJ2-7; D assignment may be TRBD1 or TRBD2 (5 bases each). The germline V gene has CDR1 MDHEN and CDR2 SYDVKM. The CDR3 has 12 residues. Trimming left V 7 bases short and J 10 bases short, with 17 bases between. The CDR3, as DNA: TGTGCCAGCACCCGGGACCGCTCTTTTCAGTACTTC. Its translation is CASTRDRSFQYF.

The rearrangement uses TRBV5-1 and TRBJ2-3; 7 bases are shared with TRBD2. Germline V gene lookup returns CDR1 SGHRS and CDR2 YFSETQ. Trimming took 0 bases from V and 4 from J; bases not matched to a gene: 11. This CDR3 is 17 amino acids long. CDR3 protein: CASSLGGGAAGADTQYF. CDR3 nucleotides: TGCGCCAGCAGCTTGGGAGGAGGGGCGGCGGGAGCAGATACGCAGTATTTT. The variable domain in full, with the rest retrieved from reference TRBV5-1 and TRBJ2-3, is KAGVTQTPRYLIKTRGQQVTLSCSPISGHRSVSWYQQTPGQGLQFLFEYFSETQRNKGNFPGRFSGRQFSNSRSEMNVSTLELGDSALYLCASSLGGGAAGADTQYFGPGTRLTVL.

CDR3 sequence: CASSGAGRRNYGYTF. CDR3 bases: TGTGCCAGCAGCGGGGCGGGCAGGCGGAACTATGGCTACACCTTC. The chain carries TRBV9 and TRBJ1-2; D is uncertain. The CDR3 loop spans 15 amino acids. Germline V lookup: CDR1 SGDLS, CDR2 YYNGEE. The V end lost 3 bases, the J end lost 2 bases, and 14 bases lay between the germline ends.

The chain's CDR3 is CASTSTGAGSYEQYF. DNA of the CDR3: TGTGCCAGCACCTCTACAGGGGCTGGCTCCTACGAGCAGTACTTC. The chain has TRBV28 and TRBJ2-7; TRBD1 matches at 7 bases. This CDR3 contains 15 residues. CDR1 is MDHEN, CDR2 SYDVKM, per germline. V dropped 7 bases and J dropped 0; count of bases not matched to a gene: 9.

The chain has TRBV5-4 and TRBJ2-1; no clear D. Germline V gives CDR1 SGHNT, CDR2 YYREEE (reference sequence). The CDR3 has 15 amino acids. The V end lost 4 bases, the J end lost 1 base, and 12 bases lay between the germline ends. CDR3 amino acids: CASSVAGLSYNEQFF. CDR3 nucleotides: TGTGCCAGCAGCGTGGCCGGGCTGTCCTACAATGAGCAGTTCTTC.

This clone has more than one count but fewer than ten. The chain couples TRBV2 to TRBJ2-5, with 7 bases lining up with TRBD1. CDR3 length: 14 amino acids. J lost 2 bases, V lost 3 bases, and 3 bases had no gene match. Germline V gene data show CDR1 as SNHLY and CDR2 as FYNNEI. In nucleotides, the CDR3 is TGTGCCAGCAGTGATGGGACAGTTCAAGAGACCCAGTACTTC. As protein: CASSDGTVQETQYF.

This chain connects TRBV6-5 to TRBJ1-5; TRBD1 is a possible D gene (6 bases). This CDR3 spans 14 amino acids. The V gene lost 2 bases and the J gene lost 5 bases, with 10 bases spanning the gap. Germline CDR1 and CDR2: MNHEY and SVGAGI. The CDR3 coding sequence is TGTGCCAGCAGTTACGGCGGGGGCGATCAGCCCCAGCATTTT. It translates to CASSYGGGDQPQHF.

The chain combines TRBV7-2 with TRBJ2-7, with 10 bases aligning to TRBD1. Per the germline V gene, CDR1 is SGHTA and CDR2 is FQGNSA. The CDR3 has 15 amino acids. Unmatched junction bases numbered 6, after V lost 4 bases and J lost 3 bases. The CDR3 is CASSSRTGGGYEQYF. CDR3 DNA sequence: TGTGCCAGCAGCTCCAGGACAGGGGGAGGCTACGAGCAGTACTTC.

The CDR3 nucleotides are TGTGCCAGCAGTGATCCGGGATTTCCTTACGAGCAGTACTTC. Protein: CASSDPGFPYEQYF. The gene calls are TRBV6-1 and TRBJ2-7, with a tentative D call TRBD2 (5 bases). The CDR3 covers 14 residues. With 3 bases removed from V and 4 bases from J, the gap between germline ends came to 13 bases. The germline CDR1 and CDR2 sequences are MNHNS and SASEGT.

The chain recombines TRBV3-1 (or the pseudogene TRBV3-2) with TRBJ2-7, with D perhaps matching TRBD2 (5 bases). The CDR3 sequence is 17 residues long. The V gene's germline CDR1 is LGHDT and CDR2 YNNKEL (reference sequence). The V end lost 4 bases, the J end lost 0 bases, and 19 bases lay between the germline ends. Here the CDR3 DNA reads TGTGCCAGCAGCCTGAGAGGGCCGCTAGGGAGCTCCTACGAGCAGTACTTC. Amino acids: CASSLRGPLGSSYEQYF.